Listed below are T cell receptor beta chains from one sample, sequenced in a study of blood T cell repertoires in COVID-19. Profiling relied on immunoSEQ multiplex PCR, and the TCRdb table lists in-frame clones only, not all of them. The sample contains tens of thousands of clones, around 89% of which appear only once. The sequenced material came from peripheral blood. The receptors shown here come from a woman older than 75 with active COVID-19. CDR3s include the opening cysteine and the closing phenylalanine or tryptophan. A D gene is named only where the DNA matches it firmly. Clone size is stated in some rows and not others, as once, few, many or a class when expanded.

.	TRBV29-1	TRBD1	TRBJ2-3	TGCAGCCTGGGGACAGGGAGCCTCACAGATACGCAGTATTTT	CSLGTGSLTDTQYF
.	TRBV11-2	.	TRBJ2-2	TGTGCCAGCAGCTTAGATGGGCACCTAAACACCGGGGAGCTGTTTTTT	CASSLDGHLNTGELFF
.	TRBV15	TRBD2	TRBJ2-7	TGTGCCACCAGCAGTGAGCGGGAGGGCCCTAGGGAGCAGTACTTC	CATSSEREGPREQYF
.	TRBV5-6	.	TRBJ2-6	TGTGCCAGCAGCTTGCGACAGGTTTACTCTGGGGCCAACGTCCTGACTTTC	CASSLRQVYSGANVLTF
.	TRBV19	.	TRBJ1-6	TGTGCCAGTAGTCCAAACAGGAATTCACCCCTCCACTTT	CASSPNRNSPLHF
.	TRBV19	TRBD2	TRBJ2-1	TGTGCCAGTAGTATACGGCGGGGGGGCCAAAGCTCCTACAATGAGCAGTTCTTC	CASSIRRGGQSSYNEQFF
few	TRBV4-3	.	TRBJ2-3	TGCGCCAGCAGCCAAGTGAGAGGGCCAGATACGCAGTATTTT	CASSQVRGPDTQYF
.	TRBV30	.	TRBJ2-3	TGTGCCTGGGCTCGGAGTAGCACAGATACGCAGTATTTT	CAWARSSTDTQYF
.	TRBV29-1	.	TRBJ2-7	TGCAGCGTCGAAGGGGGGGGCGGGAGCGAATACGAGCAGTACTTC	CSVEGGGGSEYEQYF
.	TRBV6-4	.	TRBJ2-1	TGTGCCAGCAGTCCTGACCCTCAGGACTACAATGAGCAGTTCTTC	CASSPDPQDYNEQFF
.	TRBV7-2	.	TRBJ2-3	TGTGCCAGCAGCCTCCTTCGGGAAGATACGCAGTATTTT	CASSLLREDTQYF
.	TRBV24-1	.	TRBJ1-4	TGTGCCACCAGTGACCCAAGGACAGCCAATGAAAAACTGTTTTTT	CATSDPRTANEKLFF
few	TRBV20-1	.	TRBJ2-5	TGCAGTGCTCGACCGCGGGAGACCCAGTACTTC	CSARPRETQYF
.	TRBV27	.	TRBJ2-2	TGTGCCAGCAGTTTTAAGGCGGTCACCGGGGAGCTGTTTTTT	CASSFKAVTGELFF